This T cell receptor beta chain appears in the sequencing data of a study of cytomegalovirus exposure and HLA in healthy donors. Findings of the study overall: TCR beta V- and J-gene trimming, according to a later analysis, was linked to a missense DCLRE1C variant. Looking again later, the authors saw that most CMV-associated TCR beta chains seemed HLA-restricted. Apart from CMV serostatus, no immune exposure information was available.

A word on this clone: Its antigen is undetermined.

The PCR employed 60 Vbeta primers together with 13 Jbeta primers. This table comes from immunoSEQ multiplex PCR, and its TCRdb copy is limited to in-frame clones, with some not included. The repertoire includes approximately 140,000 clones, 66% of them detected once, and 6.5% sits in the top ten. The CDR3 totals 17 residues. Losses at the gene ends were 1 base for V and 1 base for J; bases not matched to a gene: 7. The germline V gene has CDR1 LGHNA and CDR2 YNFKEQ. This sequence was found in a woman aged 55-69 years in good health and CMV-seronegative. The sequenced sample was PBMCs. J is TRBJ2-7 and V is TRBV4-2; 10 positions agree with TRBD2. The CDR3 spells CASSQGPTSGESYEQYF. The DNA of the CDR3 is TGTGCCAGCAGCCAAGGTCCCACTAGCGGGGAATCCTACGAGCAGTACTTC.